This TCR beta chain was captured in a study of regulatory T cells in long-lasting Graves disease. Arm-PCR of CDR3 regions and iRepertoire HTBI primers were used to build TCR beta libraries. TCRdb fed the multiplex PCR reads into MiXCR, producing one record per CDR3 protein. This table has about 530,000 distinct CDR3 sequences, approximately 16% appearing once. The time point here: newly diagnosed GD, antithyroid drugs for less than 3 months. From PBMCs, RNA was extracted and then used to make the TCR library. This clonotype was observed at least ten times. This CDR3 is built from 17 residues. V shed 6 bases and J shed 0 bases, with 17 bases lying between them. The data also belong to a second study, concerning T cells in Graves' hyperthyroidism and ophthalmopathy.

The chain employs TRBV12-3 or TRBV12-4 and TRBJ1-4, with D unresolved. Here the sequenced sample was peripheral blood mononuclear cells (PBMCs), taken at new diagnosis, from a patient treated with antithyroid drugs. The receptor was derived from a woman between 40 and 65 years old with Graves disease. Here the CDR3 reads CASSSLTESATNEKLFF. In nucleotides, the CDR3 is TGTGCCAGCAGCTCCTTGACGGAGAGTGCAACTAATGAAAAACTGTTTTTT.